One and the same sample provided the 11 T cell receptor beta chains below, sequenced in a study of T cells in Graves' hyperthyroidism and ophthalmopathy. Amplified TCR beta CDR3 regions came from RNA transcripts. A set of HTBI primers served as the primers for a first-round RT-PCR of the TCR CDR3. One entry per CDR3 protein, called by TCRdb with MiXCR from the multiplex PCR reads. This table has more than 500,000 distinct CDR3 sequences, about 15% appearing once. Specimen: blood. Receptor source: a young woman with Graves' ophthalmopathy.

In this sample, this clonotype turned up many times. V usage is TRBV5-1 and J usage is TRBJ2-7, with 10 bases that match TRBD1. CDR1 and CDR2 from the germline V gene are SGHRS and YFSETQ. Germline trimming cut 5 bases from V and 2 bases from J; bases unmatched to any gene: 7. This CDR3 comprises 15 residues. CDR3 in amino acids: CASRSGTGAAYEQYF. The CDR3 DNA is TGCGCCAGCAGGTCCGGGACAGGGGCCGCCTACGAGCAGTACTTC.

This clonotype was found many times. The rearrangement uses TRBV5-1 and TRBJ1-1; the match to TRBD1 covers 7 bases. The V gene end was trimmed by 4 bases and the J gene end by 1 base; junction bases not matched to a gene: 4. The CDR3 totals 14 residues. Germline V gene data show CDR1 as SGHRS and CDR2 as YFSETQ. The CDR3 DNA follows: TGCGCCAGCAGCCGACAGGGTTGGAACACTGAAGCTTTCTTT. This encodes CASSRQGWNTEAFF.

The V and J genes are TRBV28 and TRBJ2-7; TRBD1 agrees at 7 bases. V shed 5 bases and J 2 bases; nucleotides not matched to a gene: 9. The germline gives CDR1 MDHEN, CDR2 SYDVKM. The CDR3 has 15 residues. The DNA for the CDR3 is TGTGCCAGCAGTCCCACCATGACAGGGACCTACGAGCAGTACTTC. Its protein product is CASSPTMTGTYEQYF.

CDR3 nucleotides: TGTGCCAGCAGTTTATCCGGGGTTGGGATTCAAGAGACCCAGTACTTC. Encoded protein: CASSLSGVGIQETQYF. This rearrangement joins TRBV28 to TRBJ2-5; a weak D match, TRBD2 (5 bases). Trimming cost V 1 base and J 2 bases, with 14 bases left between them. The CDR3 has 16 residues. The V gene's germline CDR1 is MDHEN and CDR2 SYDVKM.

The chain recombines TRBV6-2 or TRBV6-3 with TRBJ2-4, with 7 bases matching TRBD1. The CDR3 length is 16 residues. V lost 6 bases, J lost 0 bases, and 8 bases stayed unmatched. Germline CDR1 reads MNHEY; CDR2 reads SVGEGT. CDR3 loop: CASRPVGQLAKNIQYF. CDR3 bases: TGTGCCAGCAGGCCAGTGGGACAGTTAGCCAAAAACATTCAGTACTTC.

This clonotype was detected ten times or more. This rearrangement joins TRBV28 to TRBJ2-3; D gene unclear. This CDR3 comprises 15 residues. V was shortened by 8 bases and J by 0 bases, with 15 bases between the two germline ends. Looked up from germline, CDR1 is MDHEN and CDR2 is SYDVKM. The CDR3 loop reads CASPPAQVSTDTQYF. CDR3 DNA: TGTGCCAGCCCCCCCGCACAAGTCAGCACAGATACGCAGTATTTT.

The sample holds a few counts of this clonotype. The chain employs TRBV30 and TRBJ2-7; 11 bases align to TRBD2. The CDR3 covers 14 residues. After removal of 3 bases from V and 6 bases from J, the junction contained 7 bases not matched to a gene. Germline lookup yields CDR1 GTSNPN and CDR2 SVGIG (reference sequence). In DNA form, the CDR3 reads TGTGCCTGGAGAATCCTAGCGGGAGGACGCGAGCAGTACTTC. It yields the protein CAWRILAGGREQYF.

This clonotype occurred a few times. The chain links TRBV6-1 to TRBJ2-5; D is possibly TRBD1 (6 bases). This CDR3 contains 11 residues. The germline V gene has CDR1 MNHNS and CDR2 SASEGT. Trimming pared 1 base from V and 13 bases from J, leaving 10 bases between. The DNA of the CDR3 is TGTGCCAGCAGTGAAGTCTCAGGGGCGTACTTC. It encodes CASSEVSGAYF.

This chain joins TRBV28 and TRBJ2-1; D is possibly TRBD1 (6 bases). The CDR3 runs to 15 residues. CDR1 and CDR2 (germline): MDHEN, SYDVKM. V shed 6 bases and J shed 6 bases, with 18 bases lying between them. CDR3 sequence reads: CASRSVQGWSNEQFF. The CDR3 DNA follows: TGTGCCAGCAGATCGGTACAGGGATGGAGCAATGAGCAGTTCTTC.

A few counts support this clonotype. This chain connects TRBV9 to TRBJ2-2, with TRBD2 matching 12 bases. The CDR3 runs 17 residues. Germline V lookup: CDR1 SGDLS, CDR2 YYNGEE. V lost 1 base and J lost 5; bases outside the gene matches: 6. Here the CDR3 DNA reads TGTGCCAGCAGCGTATCCGGGACTAGCGGGCGTACCGGGGAGCTGTTTTTT. Its translation is CASSVSGTSGRTGELFF.

Many counts were recorded for this clonotype. V usage is TRBV28 and J usage is TRBJ2-7; D gene unclear. CDR1 and CDR2 from the germline V gene are MDHEN and SYDVKM. V lost 3 bases to trimming and J lost 3 bases, with 12 bases between them. This CDR3 region has 14 residues. CDR3 coding DNA: TGTGCCAGCAGTTTGCCAGCGCAGCTCTACGAGCAGTACTTC. Its protein is CASSLPAQLYEQYF.